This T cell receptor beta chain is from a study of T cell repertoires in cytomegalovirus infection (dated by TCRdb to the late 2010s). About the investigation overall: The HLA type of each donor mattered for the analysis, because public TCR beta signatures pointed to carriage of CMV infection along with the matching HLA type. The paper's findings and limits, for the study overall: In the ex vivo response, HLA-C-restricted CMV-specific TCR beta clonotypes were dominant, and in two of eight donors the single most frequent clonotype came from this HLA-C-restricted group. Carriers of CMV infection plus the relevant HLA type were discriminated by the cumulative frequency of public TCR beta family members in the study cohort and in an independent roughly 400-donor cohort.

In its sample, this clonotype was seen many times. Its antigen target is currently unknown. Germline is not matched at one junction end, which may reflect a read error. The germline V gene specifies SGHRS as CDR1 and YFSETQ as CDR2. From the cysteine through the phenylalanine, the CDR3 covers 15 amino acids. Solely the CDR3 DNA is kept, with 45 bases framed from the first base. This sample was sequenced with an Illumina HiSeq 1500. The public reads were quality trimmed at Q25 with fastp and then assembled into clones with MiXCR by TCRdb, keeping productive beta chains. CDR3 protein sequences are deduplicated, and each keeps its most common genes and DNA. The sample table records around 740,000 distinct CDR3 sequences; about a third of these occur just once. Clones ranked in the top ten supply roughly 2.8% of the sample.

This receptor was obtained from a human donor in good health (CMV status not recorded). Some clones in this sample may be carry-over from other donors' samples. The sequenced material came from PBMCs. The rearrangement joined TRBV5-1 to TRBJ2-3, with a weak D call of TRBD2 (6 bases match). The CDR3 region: CASSLGSGSTDTQYF. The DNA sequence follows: TGTGCCAGCAGCTTAGGTAGCGGAAGCACAGATACGCAGTATTTT.